This T cell receptor (beta chain) is from a study of radiation and T cells in renal cell carcinoma (dated by TCRdb to the early 2020s). The study in broad terms: In total, 50 to 60 samples, comprising some 25 tumors and some 27 peripheral blood samples, were subjected to TCR beta sequencing. In the 53 samples combined, 4,016,671 unique CDR3 nucleotide sequences were found, encoding 2 million to 3 million unique CDR3 amino acid sequences.

The full study reports these points: The single-armed trial design could not address effects of radiation dose or scheduling on the TCR repertoire. Compared with control tumors, irradiated tumors had a greater number of dominant CDR3 motifs, and those motifs took up a bigger portion of the repertoire. Only small tumor regions of roughly 0.92 g were available, so intratumoral heterogeneity was not captured. Irradiated tumors showed higher TCR clonality than controls, with the top 100 clonotypes averaging about 54% of the repertoire versus about 45% in nephrectomy-only tumors.

Spanning cysteine to phenylalanine, the CDR3 consists of 15 amino acids. Just the 45-base CDR3 DNA is kept, in frame starting at base 1. V is reduced by 0 bases and J by 10 bases, leaving a spacing of 18 bases between them. In the germline V gene, CDR1 corresponds to ENHRY and CDR2 to SYGVKD. Following the manufacturer's recommendations, the immunoSEQ kit was used to generate TCR beta libraries from genomic DNA. For library preparation, a first multiplex PCR was performed with proprietary primers, followed by a second PCR in which unique barcodes were added, and bead cleanups were performed after each round. A positive control reaction and a negative control reaction, both provided in the kit, were run with every batch of samples. The final libraries were assessed on an Agilent 4200 TapeStation D1000 ScreenTape, pooled by volume, and quantified by qPCR. Sequencing ran on an Illumina NextSeq500 with a MidOutput 150-cycle cartridge, using 156 Read1 and 15 Index1 cycles with kit custom primers. The pooled library was loaded at roughly 1 pM with about 20% PhiX control spiked in. In the paper's pipeline: The vendor-processed data were analyzed in R, and a clonotype was defined as all T cells that share the same CDR3 nucleotide sequence. In the clone abundance analyses, frequencies were normalized to the 10,000 most abundant clones in each sample. Before analysis, public T cell clones were removed, and these numbered fewer than six per sample on average. The dominant motif analysis was done with ImmunoMap using the PAM10 matrix, a gap penalty of 30, and a homology threshold of 0.3, and motifs with a cumulative frequency of at least 0.01 were considered dominant. The table comes from immuneACCESS by way of TCRdb, which keeps in-frame sequences with V and J called. Part of the clones is missing from these tables; in studies checked, under half for an unresolved V gene and the rest for unknown reasons. The V and J calls and clone size come from that table; D and trimming were worked out from the DNA. The sample profile shows about 12,000 clones; about 65% of them were found once. The ten largest clones capture 15% to 20% of the sample.

The time point label, read with the paper, signifies: tumor resected at nephrectomy. The treatment or condition label, read with the paper, signifies: treatment-naive control, cytoreductive nephrectomy. The control tumors were taken from treatment-naive renal cell carcinoma patients who had cytoreductive nephrectomy with no earlier radiation. All patients had renal cell carcinoma with clear cell pathology. Control tumors used for TCR sequencing came from several females and roughly ten males, resected 2011 to 2014, with median age around 50 years (range roughly 40 to 82). Tumors were dissociated mechanically, digested with collagenase/hyaluronidase at 37 degrees C, processed in gentleMACS C tubes, and stored in liquid nitrogen. The QIAamp DNA Blood Mini Kit (Qiagen) was used to prepare genomic DNA for TCR sequencing. Only samples passing all quality control checks were included in the analyses. About this clone itself: This receptor's antigen is unknown. Base-call qualities are not available, and no considerably larger clone is one nucleotide away.

This receptor was obtained from a woman aged 80 or over with renal cell carcinoma. The chain employs TRBV10-3 and TRBJ1-1; confidence is insufficient to name the D gene. Sample: tumor tissue, taken from a patient whose treatment was nephrectomy without radiotherapy. The DNA sequence is TGTGCCATCAGTGAGTCGGACGCAGGAGGATCTAGAGCTTTCTTT. Its product reads: CAISESDAGGSRAFF.